The T cell receptor (beta chain) under discussion was sequenced for a study of identical twins. This clonotype was counted between two and nine times. No antigen is known for it. Study-wide points: For cord blood, abundant beta clonotypes had fewer insertions, unlike memory repertoires, which showed none.

In TCRdb, the 5' RACE reads were re-called with MiXCR into one record per CDR3 protein. The table lists fewer than 550,000 distinct CDR3 sequences, more than 13% of them singletons. The same data also contributed to another study, on yellow fever vaccine responses in identical twins.

This TCR came from a woman aged 18 to 35 in good health. Material for sequencing was CD4+ T cells sorted from blood.

CDR3 amino acids: CATMGGSSYNEQFF. Here the CDR3 DNA reads TGTGCCACCATGGGCGGATCTTCCTACAATGAGCAGTTCTTC. This chain connects TRBV10-3 to TRBJ2-1, with no clear D. The CDR3 is made up of 14 amino acids. The germline CDR1 and CDR2 sequences are ENHRY and SYGVKD. The V end lost 10 bases, the J end lost 1 base, and 14 bases lay between the germline ends.